These 12 T cell receptor beta chains share one sample of origin, sequenced in a study of blood T cell repertoires in COVID-19. TCRdb's copy holds only in-frame clones and misses some; the assay was immunoSEQ multiplex PCR. The sample contains about 180,000 clones, roughly 87% of which appear only once. The sample comprised peripheral blood. Source of these receptors: a man between 18 and 29 years old who had recovered from COVID-19.

This chain joins TRBV2 and TRBJ2-7, with TRBD1 matching 11 bases. J gave up 4 bases and V 4 bases, and 3 bases lay outside the gene matches. This CDR3 has 14 residues. Germline loops: CDR1 SNHLY, CDR2 FYNNEI. The CDR3 region has the DNA TGTGCCAGCAGTGGTGGGACAGGGGGGTACGAGCAGTACTTC. Protein sequence: CASSGGTGGYEQYF.

In this sample, this clone turned up once. This chain connects TRBV3-1 (or the pseudogene TRBV3-2) to TRBJ2-5; 10 bases line up with TRBD2. This CDR3 has 15 residues. Germline lookup yields CDR1 LGHDT and CDR2 YNNKEL (reference sequence). V shed 1 base and J 3 bases; nucleotides not matched to a gene: 2. In DNA, the CDR3 is TGTGCCAGCAGCCAAGGGACTAGCGGTGAAGAGACCCAGTACTTC. It specifies CASSQGTSGEETQYF.

The gene calls are TRBV7-2 and TRBJ2-1; 8 nucleotides line up with TRBD2. This CDR3 has 15 amino acids. The germline gives CDR1 SGHTA, CDR2 FQGNSA. The ends lost 8 bases at V and 4 bases at J; junction bases unmatched: 10. DNA of the CDR3: TGTGCCAGCGGATGGTCGGGAGGGCAATACAATGAGCAGTTCTTC. It codes for CASGWSGGQYNEQFF.

This clone occurred once. The same CDR3 also results from other DNA sequences found in this sample. The rearrangement uses TRBV28 and TRBJ2-7; 7 bases match TRBD1. Germline loops: CDR1 MDHEN, CDR2 SYDVKM. The CDR3 contains 14 residues. V lost 5 bases and J lost 2; bases outside the gene matches: 6. CDR3 DNA sequence: TGTGCCAGCAGTCTGGCCGGGACAGCCTACGAGCAGTACTTC. It translates to CASSLAGTAYEQYF.

The V call is TRBV6-5, the J call TRBJ2-7; TRBD1 is a possible D gene (5 bases). This CDR3 is 14 amino acids long. The V end lost 0 bases, the J end lost 2 bases, and 8 bases lay between the germline ends. Per the germline V gene, CDR1 is MNHEY and CDR2 is SVGAGI. In nucleotides, the CDR3 is TGTGCCAGCAGTTACTCCAGGGATACCTACGAGCAGTACTTC. Protein product: CASSYSRDTYEQYF.

The chain joins TRBV30 to TRBJ1-5; weak D call: TRBD1 (5 bases). The CDR3 has 13 amino acids. Germline V lookup: CDR1 GTSNPN, CDR2 SVGIG (reference sequence). The V gene lost 2 bases and the J gene lost 7 bases, with 12 bases spanning the gap. The CDR3 nucleotides are TGTGCCTGGAGTTTCCAGGGAGGCCAGCCCCAGCATTTT. Its translation: CAWSFQGGQPQHF.

V is TRBV4-1 and J is TRBJ2-1, with TRBD2 matching over 12 bases. CDR1 and CDR2 from the germline V gene are MGHRA and YSYEKL. V was clipped by 0 bases and J by 2 bases; unmatched bases: 5. The CDR3 extends over 18 amino acids. DNA for the CDR3: TGCGCCAGCAGCCAAGATAGGACTAGCGGGATACCCTACAATGAGCAGTTCTTC. Amino acids: CASSQDRTSGIPYNEQFF.

This clone was seen just once. This chain links TRBV11-2 with TRBJ2-7, with 7 bases that match TRBD2. The CDR3 length is 15 residues. From germline, CDR1 is SGHAT and CDR2 FQNNGV. After removal of 5 bases from V and 3 bases from J, the junction contained 10 bases not matched to a gene. Here the CDR3 reads CASSHQREGLYEQYF. CDR3 DNA: TGTGCCAGCAGCCATCAGAGGGAGGGCCTCTACGAGCAGTACTTC.

V is TRBV10-2 and J is TRBJ2-2; TRBD2 is a possible D gene (6 bases). The length of the CDR3 is 17 residues. The germline V and J ends were trimmed by 4 bases and 4 bases, with 19 bases remaining between them. Germline CDR1 is WSHSY and CDR2 is SAAADI. CDR3 sequence: CASSGSGRLGGTGELFF. DNA for the CDR3: TGCGCCAGCAGTGGGTCAGGGAGACTAGGAGGCACCGGGGAGCTGTTTTTT.

The chain is built from TRBV24-1 and TRBJ1-2, with 10 bases matching TRBD1. The CDR3 contains 12 residues. The trim removed 11 bases at V and 8 bases at J, leaving 7 bases unmatched. Germline lookup yields CDR1 KGHDR and CDR2 SFDVKD. The CDR3: CAIEDRGLGYTF. The CDR3 region has the DNA TGTGCCATCGAAGACAGGGGGCTGGGCTACACCTTC.

The chain employs TRBV7-2 and TRBJ2-1; tentative D call: TRBD2 (6 bases). The V end lost 5 bases, the J end lost 0 bases, and 14 bases lay between the germline ends. Per germline, CDR1 SGHTA and CDR2 FQGNSA. The CDR3 runs to 16 residues. CDR3 bases: TGTGCCAGCAGCCCCCCGGGGGTAGCCTCCTACAATGAGCAGTTCTTC. As protein: CASSPPGVASYNEQFF.

This chain's CDR3 is CASSFSDRATNEKLFF. CDR3 DNA: TGCGCCAGCAGCTTTTCGGACAGAGCAACTAATGAAAAACTGTTTTTT. The chain employs TRBV5-1 and TRBJ1-4; D possibly corresponds to TRBD1 (6 bases). V was pared by 2 bases and J by 0 bases, with 11 bases between. Germline CDR1 SGHRS, CDR2 YFSETQ. CDR3 length: 16 residues.